A selection of T cell receptor beta chains follows, all from one sample in a study of molecular identifiers for immune sequencing clone quantification. TCRdb fed the PCR reads into MiXCR, producing one record per CDR3 protein. The sample consists of approximately 680,000 distinct CDR3 sequences, around 25% of them appearing once. The sequencing input was naive CD8+ T cells from blood, with Jurkat cell RNA spiked in. These receptors all come from a human donor in good health. Some libraries in this study had Jurkat cell RNA spiked in. The CDR3 runs from the conserved cysteine through the conserved F or W. Fields, in order: clone size, J gene, V gene, D gene, CDR3 length, CDR3 protein, CDR3 DNA. The D gene is left open where the match is weak. Part of the rows lack a size; the others show once, few, many or a class for expanded clones.

abundance: -; j_gene: TRBJ1-2; v_gene: TRBV20-1; d_gene: -; len: 16; CDR3aa: CSARDWGQEINNGYTF; CDR3nt: TGCAGTGCTAGAGATTGGGGGCAGGAGATTAACAATGGCTACACCTTC
abundance: -; j_gene: TRBJ2-7; v_gene: TRBV11-3; d_gene: TRBD1; len: 14; CDR3aa: CASSHRDRAGEQYF; CDR3nt: TGTGCCAGCAGCCACCGTGACAGGGCCGGCGAGCAGTACTTC
abundance: -; j_gene: TRBJ2-7; v_gene: TRBV7-2; d_gene: -; len: 16; CDR3aa: CASSLARGASGYEQYF; CDR3nt: TGTGCCAGCAGCTTAGCGCGCGGGGCGTCCGGCTACGAGCAGTACTTC
abundance: -; j_gene: TRBJ2-5; v_gene: TRBV7-9; d_gene: TRBD2; len: 16; CDR3aa: CASSLRLAGRQETQYF; CDR3nt: TGTGCCAGCAGCTTACGGCTAGCGGGGCGCCAAGAGACCCAGTACTTC
abundance: few; j_gene: TRBJ2-1; v_gene: TRBV20-1; d_gene: TRBD2; len: 13; CDR3aa: CSAARPLAPEQFF; CDR3nt: TGCAGTGCTGCCAGACCACTAGCGCCTGAGCAGTTCTTC
abundance: -; j_gene: TRBJ2-2; v_gene: TRBV12-3/TRBV12-4; d_gene: TRBD2; len: 20; CDR3aa: CASSPNRLAGGPANTGELFF; CDR3nt: TGTGCCAGCAGTCCTAACCGACTAGCGGGGGGGCCCGCGAACACCGGGGAGCTGTTTTTT
abundance: few; j_gene: TRBJ2-1; v_gene: TRBV12-3/TRBV12-4; d_gene: -; len: 16; CDR3aa: CASSFLGPKGHNEQFF; CDR3nt: TGTGCCAGCAGTTTTTTGGGCCCGAAGGGGCACAATGAGCAGTTCTTC
abundance: few; j_gene: TRBJ2-1; v_gene: TRBV6-2/TRBV6-3; d_gene: -; len: 14; CDR3aa: CASSYGGSYNEQFF; CDR3nt: TGTGCCAGCAGTTACGGAGGGAGCTACAATGAGCAGTTCTTC
abundance: few; j_gene: TRBJ2-1; v_gene: TRBV28; d_gene: TRBD2; len: 14; CDR3aa: CASSLPGLGLEQFF; CDR3nt: TGTGCCAGCAGTCTTCCGGGACTAGGGCTCGAGCAGTTCTTC
abundance: many; j_gene: TRBJ1-3; v_gene: TRBV9; d_gene: -; len: 16; CDR3aa: CASSVGAGTSGNTIYF; CDR3nt: TGTGCCAGCAGCGTAGGAGCAGGGACCTCTGGAAACACCATATATTTT
abundance: -; j_gene: TRBJ2-2; v_gene: TRBV20-1; d_gene: TRBD2; len: 13; CDR3aa: CSAGTSYTGELFF; CDR3nt: TGCAGTGCTGGGACTAGCTACACCGGGGAGCTGTTTTTT
abundance: many; j_gene: TRBJ2-2; v_gene: TRBV20-1; d_gene: TRBD2; len: 17; CDR3aa: CSARAPLAGEHTGELFF; CDR3nt: TGCAGTGCTAGAGCGCCACTAGCGGGAGAACACACCGGGGAGCTGTTTTTT
abundance: few; j_gene: TRBJ2-3; v_gene: TRBV6-5; d_gene: TRBD2; len: 16; CDR3aa: CASSYSRRGGLDTQYF; CDR3nt: TGTGCCAGCAGTTACTCGAGGCGGGGGGGCCTAGATACGCAGTATTTT
abundance: -; j_gene: TRBJ2-7; v_gene: TRBV29-1; d_gene: -; len: 14; CDR3aa: CSVVVQASAYEQYF; CDR3nt: TGCAGCGTTGTAGTCCAAGCATCGGCCTACGAGCAGTACTTC
abundance: -; j_gene: TRBJ2-7; v_gene: TRBV5-1; d_gene: -; len: 14; CDR3aa: CASSGAYGSNEQYF; CDR3nt: TGCGCCAGCAGCGGAGCGTATGGCTCCAACGAGCAGTACTTC
abundance: many; j_gene: TRBJ1-5; v_gene: TRBV4-3; d_gene: -; len: 16; CDR3aa: CASSQDVAGVNQPQHF; CDR3nt: TGCGCCAGCAGCCAAGATGTAGCAGGGGTTAATCAGCCCCAGCATTTT
abundance: -; j_gene: TRBJ2-7; v_gene: TRBV4-3; d_gene: TRBD2; len: 16; CDR3aa: CASSHDLGGGASEQYF; CDR3nt: TGCGCCAGCAGCCATGATTTAGGCGGGGGGGCCAGCGAGCAGTACTTC
abundance: few; j_gene: TRBJ2-1; v_gene: TRBV10-3; d_gene: -; len: 16; CDR3aa: CAISDPTGSSYNEQFF; CDR3nt: TGTGCCATCAGTGATCCGACGGGGTCAAGTTACAATGAGCAGTTCTTC
abundance: once; j_gene: TRBJ2-1; v_gene: TRBV15; d_gene: -; len: 14; CDR3aa: CATSRVPGNNKQFF; CDR3nt: TGTGCCACCAGCAGAGTACCCGGGAACAATAAGCAGTTCTTC
abundance: few; j_gene: TRBJ1-1; v_gene: TRBV6-5; d_gene: -; len: 13; CDR3aa: CASSYGQRTEAFF; CDR3nt: TGTGCCAGCAGTTACGGACAACGCACTGAAGCTTTCTTT
abundance: many; j_gene: TRBJ2-3; v_gene: TRBV20-1; d_gene: TRBD2; len: 20; CDR3aa: CSARVTSGISPVSFTDTQYF; CDR3nt: TGCAGTGCTAGAGTAACTAGCGGCATTTCGCCTGTATCTTTCACAGATACGCAGTATTTT
abundance: -; j_gene: TRBJ2-7; v_gene: TRBV27; d_gene: -; len: 18; CDR3aa: CASSLGPRGTGLSYEQYF; CDR3nt: TGTGCCAGCAGTTTGGGTCCGCGGGGGACAGGCCTCTCCTACGAGCAGTACTTC
abundance: -; j_gene: TRBJ1-1; v_gene: TRBV28; d_gene: -; len: 13; CDR3aa: CASSLRRGTEAFF; CDR3nt: TGTGCCAGCAGTTTACGAAGGGGCACTGAAGCTTTCTTT
abundance: -; j_gene: TRBJ2-7; v_gene: TRBV15; d_gene: TRBD1; len: 14; CDR3aa: CATSGDRATYEQYF; CDR3nt: TGTGCCACCAGCGGGGACAGGGCGACCTACGAGCAGTACTTC
abundance: many; j_gene: TRBJ2-2; v_gene: TRBV7-9; d_gene: -; len: 15; CDR3aa: CASSFSGVATGELFF; CDR3nt: TGTGCCAGCAGCTTCTCAGGGGTGGCAACCGGGGAGCTGTTTTTT
abundance: -; j_gene: TRBJ2-5; v_gene: TRBV10-3; d_gene: -; len: 15; CDR3aa: CAISEGAAREETQYF; CDR3nt: TGTGCCATCAGTGAAGGGGCCGCCAGGGAAGAGACCCAGTACTTC
abundance: -; j_gene: TRBJ2-1; v_gene: TRBV6-5; d_gene: -; len: 14; CDR3aa: CASTKTSAYNEQFF; CDR3nt: TGTGCCAGCACGAAGACATCCGCTTACAATGAGCAGTTCTTC
abundance: -; j_gene: TRBJ2-5; v_gene: TRBV7-3; d_gene: -; len: 15; CDR3aa: CASSLSGSRGEAQYF; CDR3nt: TGTGCCAGCAGCTTGTCTGGCTCCAGGGGTGAGGCCCAGTACTTC
abundance: few; j_gene: TRBJ2-1; v_gene: TRBV9; d_gene: -; len: 13; CDR3aa: CASSSRLVEEQFF; CDR3nt: TGTGCCAGCAGCTCCCGGTTGGTGGAAGAGCAGTTCTTC
abundance: -; j_gene: TRBJ2-3; v_gene: TRBV29-1; d_gene: -; len: 11; CDR3aa: CSAPGPNTQCF; CDR3nt: TGCAGCGCTCCTGGTCCTAATACGCAGTGTTTT
abundance: -; j_gene: TRBJ2-7; v_gene: TRBV5-1; d_gene: -; len: 14; CDR3aa: CASSPDTSSYEQYF; CDR3nt: TGCGCCAGCAGTCCCGACACCTCCTCCTACGAGCAGTACTTC
abundance: -; j_gene: TRBJ2-1; v_gene: TRBV7-8; d_gene: -; len: 21; CDR3aa: CASSLPGTGAHSSGPYNEQFF; CDR3nt: TGTGCCAGCAGCTTACCCGGGACCGGAGCCCACAGCTCGGGGCCTTACAATGAGCAGTTCTTC
abundance: many; j_gene: TRBJ2-3; v_gene: TRBV25-1; d_gene: TRBD1; len: 18; CDR3aa: CASSELPGQGASADTQYF; CDR3nt: TGTGCCAGCAGTGAATTACCGGGACAGGGGGCATCGGCGGATACGCAGTATTTT
abundance: -; j_gene: TRBJ2-7; v_gene: TRBV3-1; d_gene: TRBD1; len: 15; CDR3aa: CASSPLRTGAGEQYF; CDR3nt: TGTGCCAGCAGCCCCCTCCGGACAGGGGCTGGCGAGCAGTACTTC
abundance: once; j_gene: TRBJ2-1; v_gene: TRBV15; d_gene: -; len: 12; CDR3aa: CATSRHLDEQFF; CDR3nt: TGTGCCACCAGCAGACACCTCGATGAGCAGTTCTTC
abundance: few; j_gene: TRBJ1-2; v_gene: TRBV7-9; d_gene: -; len: 15; CDR3aa: CASSLYDWGTYGYTF; CDR3nt: TGTGCCAGCAGCTTGTATGACTGGGGAACCTATGGCTACACCTTC
abundance: many; j_gene: TRBJ1-1; v_gene: TRBV4-1; d_gene: -; len: 15; CDR3aa: CASSQDYSMNTEAFF; CDR3nt: TGCGCCAGCAGCCAAGATTACAGCATGAACACTGAAGCTTTCTTT
abundance: few; j_gene: TRBJ2-1; v_gene: TRBV4-2; d_gene: -; len: 15; CDR3aa: CASSGRDVDYNEQFF; CDR3nt: TGTGCCAGCAGCGGACGGGACGTTGACTACAATGAGCAGTTCTTC
abundance: -; j_gene: TRBJ2-1; v_gene: TRBV20-1; d_gene: TRBD1; len: 15; CDR3aa: CSAGPKGQGANEQFF; CDR3nt: TGCAGTGCTGGACCCAAGGGACAGGGGGCCAATGAGCAGTTCTTC
abundance: many; j_gene: TRBJ2-7; v_gene: TRBV6-5; d_gene: TRBD2; len: 19; CDR3aa: CASSFSGGLAGGRPYEQYF; CDR3nt: TGTGCCAGCAGTTTCTCCGGGGGACTAGCGGGGGGACGACCCTACGAGCAGTACTTC
abundance: -; j_gene: TRBJ2-1; v_gene: TRBV3-1; d_gene: -; len: 11; CDR3aa: CASSQEGKQFF; CDR3nt: TGTGCCAGCAGCCAAGAAGGAAAGCAGTTCTTC
abundance: few; j_gene: TRBJ2-7; v_gene: TRBV20-1; d_gene: TRBD1; len: 16; CDR3aa: CSARRTTGQPTYEQYF; CDR3nt: TGCAGTGCTAGACGAACAACGGGACAGCCTACCTACGAGCAGTACTTC
abundance: -; j_gene: TRBJ2-7; v_gene: TRBV11-2; d_gene: -; len: 13; CDR3aa: CASSIGQPYGQYF; CDR3nt: TGTGCCAGCAGCATTGGACAGCCCTACGGGCAGTACTTC
abundance: -; j_gene: TRBJ1-3; v_gene: TRBV2; d_gene: -; len: 18; CDR3aa: CASRRSYMERISGNTIYF; CDR3nt: TGTGCCAGCCGAAGATCTTACATGGAACGGATCTCTGGAAACACCATATATTTT
abundance: many; j_gene: TRBJ2-7; v_gene: TRBV7-6; d_gene: -; len: 14; CDR3aa: CASSLAAGSHEQYF; CDR3nt: TGTGCCAGCAGCTTAGCGGCTGGCAGCCACGAGCAGTACTTC
abundance: few; j_gene: TRBJ1-5; v_gene: TRBV28; d_gene: TRBD1; len: 14; CDR3aa: CASSQLQGNQPQHF; CDR3nt: TGTGCCAGCAGTCAGCTACAGGGGAATCAGCCCCAGCATTTT
abundance: many; j_gene: TRBJ2-7; v_gene: TRBV7-9; d_gene: -; len: 14; CDR3aa: CASSLPKEVHEQYF; CDR3nt: TGTGCCAGCAGCTTACCTAAAGAGGTACACGAGCAGTACTTC
abundance: many; j_gene: TRBJ2-3; v_gene: TRBV7-9; d_gene: TRBD2; len: 20; CDR3aa: CASSPIPGTSGRAAADTQYF; CDR3nt: TGTGCCAGCAGCCCCATACCCGGGACTAGCGGGAGGGCCGCGGCAGATACGCAGTATTTT
abundance: -; j_gene: TRBJ2-6; v_gene: TRBV27; d_gene: -; len: 17; CDR3aa: CASSPGTRVSGANVLTF; CDR3nt: TGTGCCAGCAGTCCCGGGACGCGGGTGTCTGGGGCCAACGTCCTGACTTTC
abundance: -; j_gene: TRBJ1-6; v_gene: TRBV4-1; d_gene: TRBD1; len: 18; CDR3aa: CASSQAAQGAQPGSPLHF; CDR3nt: TGCGCCAGCAGCCAAGCCGCTCAGGGGGCCCAACCCGGTTCACCCCTCCACTTT
abundance: few; j_gene: TRBJ1-1; v_gene: TRBV6-2/TRBV6-3; d_gene: TRBD1; len: 14; CDR3aa: CASSYTGEVTEAFF; CDR3nt: TGTGCCAGCAGTTACACAGGGGAGGTCACTGAAGCTTTCTTT
abundance: -; j_gene: TRBJ2-2; v_gene: TRBV4-3; d_gene: -; len: 13; CDR3aa: CASGQDSTGGLFF; CDR3nt: TGCGCCAGCGGCCAAGACAGCACCGGGGGGCTGTTTTTT
abundance: few; j_gene: TRBJ1-4; v_gene: TRBV12-3/TRBV12-4; d_gene: -; len: 14; CDR3aa: CASSLSDGLEKLFF; CDR3nt: TGTGCCAGCAGTTTATCCGACGGACTTGAAAAACTGTTTTTT
abundance: -; j_gene: TRBJ2-1; v_gene: TRBV12-3/TRBV12-4; d_gene: TRBD2; len: 16; CDR3aa: CASSLAYTSGGPGQFF; CDR3nt: TGTGCCAGCAGTTTAGCGTATACTAGCGGGGGGCCCGGACAGTTCTTC
abundance: -; j_gene: TRBJ2-5; v_gene: TRBV5-5; d_gene: -; len: 13; CDR3aa: CASSLRRAETQYF; CDR3nt: TGTGCCAGCAGCTTGCGCAGGGCTGAGACCCAGTACTTC